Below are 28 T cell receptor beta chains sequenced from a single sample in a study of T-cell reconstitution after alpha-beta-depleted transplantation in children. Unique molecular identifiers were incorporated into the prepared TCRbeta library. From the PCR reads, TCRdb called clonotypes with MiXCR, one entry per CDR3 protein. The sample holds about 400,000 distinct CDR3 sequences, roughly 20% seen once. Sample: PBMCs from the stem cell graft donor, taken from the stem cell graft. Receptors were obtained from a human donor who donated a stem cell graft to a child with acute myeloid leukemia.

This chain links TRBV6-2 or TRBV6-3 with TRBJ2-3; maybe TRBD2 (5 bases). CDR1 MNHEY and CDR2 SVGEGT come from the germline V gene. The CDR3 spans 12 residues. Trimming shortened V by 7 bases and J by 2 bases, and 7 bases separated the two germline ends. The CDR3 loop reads CASTGDTDTQYF. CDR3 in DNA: TGTGCCAGCACCGGGGACACAGATACGCAGTATTTT.

As DNA, the CDR3 is TGCAGTGCTAGAAGTCGTAGCGGGAGGAGTACAGATACGCAGTATTTT. Protein: CSARSRSGRSTDTQYF. The rearrangement links TRBV20-1 to TRBJ2-3; 10 bases match TRBD2. Losses at the gene ends were 2 bases for V and 3 bases for J; bases not matched to a gene: 8. This CDR3 is 16 amino acids long. The germline V gene has CDR1 DFQATT and CDR2 SNEGSKA (reference sequence).

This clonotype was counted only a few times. The CDR3 coding sequence is TGTGCCAGCAGTTTATCGGGACTAGCGGGAGTTACCGTC. Its translation is CASSLSGLAGVTV. The V gene is TRBV12-3 or TRBV12-4, the J gene TRBJ2-7; 14 positions agree with TRBD2. CDR3 length: 13 residues.

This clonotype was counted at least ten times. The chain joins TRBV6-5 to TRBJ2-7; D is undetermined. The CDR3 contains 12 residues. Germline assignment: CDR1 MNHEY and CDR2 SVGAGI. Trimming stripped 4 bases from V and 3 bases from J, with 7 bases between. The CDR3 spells CASSSVGYEQYF. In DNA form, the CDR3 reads TGTGCCAGCAGTTCCGTGGGCTACGAGCAGTACTTC.

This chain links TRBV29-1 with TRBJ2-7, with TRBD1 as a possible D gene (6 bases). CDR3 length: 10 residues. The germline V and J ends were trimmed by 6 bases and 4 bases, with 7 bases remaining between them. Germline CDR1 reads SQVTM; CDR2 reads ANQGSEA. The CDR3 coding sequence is TGCAGCGTCCAGGGGTACGAGCAGTACTTC. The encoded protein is CSVQGYEQYF.

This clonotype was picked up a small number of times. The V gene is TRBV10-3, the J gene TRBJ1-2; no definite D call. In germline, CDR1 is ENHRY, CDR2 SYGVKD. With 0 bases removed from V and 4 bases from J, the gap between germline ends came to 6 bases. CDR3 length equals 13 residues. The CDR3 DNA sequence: TGTGCCATCAGTGAGTCGGTTACCTATGGCTACACCTTC. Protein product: CAISESVTYGYTF.

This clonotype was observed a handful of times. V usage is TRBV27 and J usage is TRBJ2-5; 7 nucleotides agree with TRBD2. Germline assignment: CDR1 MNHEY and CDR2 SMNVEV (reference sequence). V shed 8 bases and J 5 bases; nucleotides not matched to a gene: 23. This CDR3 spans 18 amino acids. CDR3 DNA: TGTGCCAGCCGTTCCCGTCCCTCTGCTCGGGCGGGAGTTGAGACCCAGTACTTC. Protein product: CASRSRPSARAGVETQYF.

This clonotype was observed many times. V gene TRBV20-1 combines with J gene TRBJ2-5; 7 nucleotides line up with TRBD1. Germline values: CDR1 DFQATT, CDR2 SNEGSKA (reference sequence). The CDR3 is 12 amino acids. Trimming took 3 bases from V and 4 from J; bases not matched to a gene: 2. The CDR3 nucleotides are TGCAGTGCTAGGACAGGGAGAGAGACCCAGTACTTC. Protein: CSARTGRETQYF.

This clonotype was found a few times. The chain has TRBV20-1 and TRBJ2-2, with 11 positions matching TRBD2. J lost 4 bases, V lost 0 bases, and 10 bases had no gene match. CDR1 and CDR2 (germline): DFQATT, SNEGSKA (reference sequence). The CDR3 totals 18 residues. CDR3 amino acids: CSARDRGSGRAITGELFF. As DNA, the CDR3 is TGCAGTGCTAGAGATCGGGGTAGCGGGAGGGCCATCACCGGGGAGCTGTTTTTT.

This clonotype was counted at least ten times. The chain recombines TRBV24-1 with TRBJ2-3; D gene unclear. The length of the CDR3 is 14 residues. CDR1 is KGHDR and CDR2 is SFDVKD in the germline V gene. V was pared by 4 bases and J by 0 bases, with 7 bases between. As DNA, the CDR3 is TGTGCCACCAGTGACGACCTGAGCACAGATACGCAGTATTTT. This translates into CATSDDLSTDTQYF.

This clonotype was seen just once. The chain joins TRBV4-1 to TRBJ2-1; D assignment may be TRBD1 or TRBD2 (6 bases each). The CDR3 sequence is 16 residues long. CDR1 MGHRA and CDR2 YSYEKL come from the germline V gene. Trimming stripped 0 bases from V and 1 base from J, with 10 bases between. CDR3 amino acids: CASSQEGGTSYNEQFF. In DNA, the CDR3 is TGCGCCAGCAGCCAAGAAGGCGGGACATCCTACAATGAGCAGTTCTTC.

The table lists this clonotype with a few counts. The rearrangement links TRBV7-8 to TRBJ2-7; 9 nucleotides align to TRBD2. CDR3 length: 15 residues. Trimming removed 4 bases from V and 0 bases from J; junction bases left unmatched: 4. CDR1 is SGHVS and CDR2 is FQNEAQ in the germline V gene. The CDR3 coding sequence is TGTGCCAGCAGCTGGGGACTAGCCCACTCCTACGAGCAGTACTTC. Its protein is CASSWGLAHSYEQYF.

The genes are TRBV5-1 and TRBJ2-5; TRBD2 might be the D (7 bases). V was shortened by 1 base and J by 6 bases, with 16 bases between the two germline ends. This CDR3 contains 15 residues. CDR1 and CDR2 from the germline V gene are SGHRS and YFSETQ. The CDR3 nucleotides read TGCGCCAGCAGCTTGATGGGCGGGGGCAAAAAGACCCAGTACTTC. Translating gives CASSLMGGGKKTQYF.

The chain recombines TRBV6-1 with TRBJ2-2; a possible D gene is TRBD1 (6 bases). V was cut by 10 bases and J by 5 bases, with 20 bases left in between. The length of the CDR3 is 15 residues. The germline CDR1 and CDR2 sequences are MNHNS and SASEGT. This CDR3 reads CATLSGTRVTGELFF. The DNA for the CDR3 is TGTGCCACCCTCTCCGGGACAAGGGTGACCGGGGAGCTGTTTTTT.

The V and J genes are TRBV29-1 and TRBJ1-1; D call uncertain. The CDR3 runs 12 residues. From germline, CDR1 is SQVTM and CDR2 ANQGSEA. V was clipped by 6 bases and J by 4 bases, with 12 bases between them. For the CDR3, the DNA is TGCAGCGTGGCTCTGGGGAGCACTGAAGCTTTCTTT. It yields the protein CSVALGSTEAFF.

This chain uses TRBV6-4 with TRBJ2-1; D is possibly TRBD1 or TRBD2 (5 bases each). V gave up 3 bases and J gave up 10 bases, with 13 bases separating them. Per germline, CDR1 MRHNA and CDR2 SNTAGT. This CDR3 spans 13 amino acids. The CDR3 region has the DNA TGTGCCAGCAGTGAAGGGGCGTGGGGGGAGCAGTTCTTC. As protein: CASSEGAWGEQFF.

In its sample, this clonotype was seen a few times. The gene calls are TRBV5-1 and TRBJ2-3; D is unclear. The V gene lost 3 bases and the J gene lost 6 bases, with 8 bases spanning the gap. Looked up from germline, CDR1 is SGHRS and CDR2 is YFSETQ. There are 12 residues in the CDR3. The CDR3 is CASSSIGDTQYF. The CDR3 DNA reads TGCGCCAGCAGCTCGATAGGGGATACGCAGTATTTT.

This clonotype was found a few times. The CDR3 region has the DNA TGTGCCAGCAGTTTCCCAGAGAACACTGAAGCTTTCTTT. Amino acid sequence: CASSFPENTEAFF. The chain uses TRBV6-6 and TRBJ1-1, with D hard to call. The germline gives CDR1 MNHNY, CDR2 SVGAGI (reference sequence). The CDR3 spans 13 residues. Trimming pared 4 bases from V and 1 base from J, leaving 7 bases between.

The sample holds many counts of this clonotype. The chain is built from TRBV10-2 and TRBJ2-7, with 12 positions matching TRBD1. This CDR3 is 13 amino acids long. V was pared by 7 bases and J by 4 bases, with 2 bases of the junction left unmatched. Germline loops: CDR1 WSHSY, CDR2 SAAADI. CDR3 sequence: CASKGQGAYEQYF. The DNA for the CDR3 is TGCGCCAGCAAGGGACAGGGGGCTTACGAGCAGTACTTC.

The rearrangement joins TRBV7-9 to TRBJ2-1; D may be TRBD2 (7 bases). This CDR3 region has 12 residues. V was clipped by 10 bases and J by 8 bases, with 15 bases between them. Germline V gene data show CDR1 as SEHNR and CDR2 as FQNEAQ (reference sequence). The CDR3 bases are TGTGCCACCTGGAGGGGGGGCGATGAGCAGTTCTTC. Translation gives CATWRGGDEQFF.

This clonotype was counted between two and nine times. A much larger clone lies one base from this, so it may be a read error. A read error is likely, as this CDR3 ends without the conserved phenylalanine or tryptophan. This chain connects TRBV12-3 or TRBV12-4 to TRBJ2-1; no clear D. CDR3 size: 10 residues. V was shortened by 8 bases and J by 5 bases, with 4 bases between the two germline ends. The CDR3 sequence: CASGNNEQFY. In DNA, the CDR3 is TGTGCCAGCGGAAACAATGAGCAGTTCTAC.

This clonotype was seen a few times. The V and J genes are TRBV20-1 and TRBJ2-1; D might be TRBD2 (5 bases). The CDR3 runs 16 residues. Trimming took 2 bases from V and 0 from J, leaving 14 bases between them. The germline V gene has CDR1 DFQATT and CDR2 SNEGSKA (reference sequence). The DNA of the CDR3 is TGCAGTGCTAGACCTATCAGCGGACCCTCCTACAATGAGCAGTTCTTC. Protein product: CSARPISGPSYNEQFF.

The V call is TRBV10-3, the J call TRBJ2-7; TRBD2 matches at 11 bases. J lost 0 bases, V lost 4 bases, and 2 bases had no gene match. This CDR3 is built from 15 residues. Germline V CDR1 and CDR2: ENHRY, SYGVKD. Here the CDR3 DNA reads TGTGCCATCAGTGCAGGGACTAGCGGCTCCTACGAGCAGTACTTC. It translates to CAISAGTSGSYEQYF.

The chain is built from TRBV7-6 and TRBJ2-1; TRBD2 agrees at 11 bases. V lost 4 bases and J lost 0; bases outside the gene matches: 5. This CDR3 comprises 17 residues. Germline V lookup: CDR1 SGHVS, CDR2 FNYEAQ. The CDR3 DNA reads TGTGCCAGCAGCTCCCGACTAGCGGGGAGCTCCTACAATGAGCAGTTCTTC. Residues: CASSSRLAGSSYNEQFF.

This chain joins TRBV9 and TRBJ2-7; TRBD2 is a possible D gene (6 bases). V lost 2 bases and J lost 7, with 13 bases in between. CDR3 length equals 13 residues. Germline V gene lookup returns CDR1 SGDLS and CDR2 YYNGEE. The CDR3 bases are TGTGCCAGCAGCGTTGCGGCCGGGAGAGAGCAGTACTTC. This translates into CASSVAAGREQYF.

The CDR3 reads CASSAQTGDTGELFF. The CDR3, as DNA: TGTGCCAGCAGCGCCCAGACAGGAGACACCGGGGAGCTGTTTTTT. The V call is TRBV7-9, the J call TRBJ2-2, with D perhaps TRBD1 (6 bases). CDR1 is SEHNR and CDR2 is FQNEAQ in the germline V gene (reference sequence). Between the trimmed V and J ends, which lost 5 bases and 3 bases, there was a span of 13 bases. There are 15 residues in the CDR3.

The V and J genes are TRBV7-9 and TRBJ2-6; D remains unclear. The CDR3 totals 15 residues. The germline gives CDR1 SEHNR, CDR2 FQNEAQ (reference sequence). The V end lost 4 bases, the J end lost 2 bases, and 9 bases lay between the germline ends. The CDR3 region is CASSSVEPGANVLTF. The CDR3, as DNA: TGTGCCAGCAGCTCCGTCGAACCTGGGGCCAACGTCCTGACTTTC.

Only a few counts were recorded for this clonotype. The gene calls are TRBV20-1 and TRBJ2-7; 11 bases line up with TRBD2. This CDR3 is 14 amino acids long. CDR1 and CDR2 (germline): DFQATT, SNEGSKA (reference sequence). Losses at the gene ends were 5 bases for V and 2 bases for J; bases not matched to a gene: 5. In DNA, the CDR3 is TGCAGTGCTTCAACGACTAGCGGGACCTACGAGCAGTACTTC. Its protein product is CSASTTSGTYEQYF.